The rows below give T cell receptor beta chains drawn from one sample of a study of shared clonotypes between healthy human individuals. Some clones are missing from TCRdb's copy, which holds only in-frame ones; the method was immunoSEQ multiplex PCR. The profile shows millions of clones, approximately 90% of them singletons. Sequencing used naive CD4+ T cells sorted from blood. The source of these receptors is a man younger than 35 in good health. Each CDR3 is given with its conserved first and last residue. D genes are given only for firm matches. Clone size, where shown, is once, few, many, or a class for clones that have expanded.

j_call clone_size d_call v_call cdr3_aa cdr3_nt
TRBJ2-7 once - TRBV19 CASSINQGIDEQYF TGTGCCAGTAGTATCAATCAGGGGATCGACGAGCAGTACTTC
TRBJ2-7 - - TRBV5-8 CASSLVGTAWDEQYF TGTGCCAGCAGCTTGGTTGGGACTGCCTGGGACGAGCAGTACTTC
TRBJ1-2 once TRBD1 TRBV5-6 CASRGPGQGAPYTF TGTGCCAGCAGGGGACCGGGACAGGGGGCCCCCTACACCTTC
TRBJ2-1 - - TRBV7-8 CASSLEGGKYNEQFF TGTGCCAGCAGCTTAGAGGGTGGAAAATACAATGAGCAGTTCTTC
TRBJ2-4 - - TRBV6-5 CASTPAGSRGIQYF TGTGCCAGCACCCCAGCTGGCAGTCGGGGCATTCAGTACTTC
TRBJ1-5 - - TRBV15 CATSMVTASNNQPQHF TGTGCCACCAGCATGGTCACAGCCTCCAACAATCAGCCCCAGCATTTT
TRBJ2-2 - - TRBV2 CASRSSDTGELFF TGTGCCAGCAGGAGCAGTGACACCGGGGAGCTGTTTTTT
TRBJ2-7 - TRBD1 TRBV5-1 CASSLLPGQLYEQYF TGCGCCAGCAGCCTGTTGCCGGGACAGCTCTACGAGCAGTACTTC
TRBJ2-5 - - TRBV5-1 CASSLAGRRDLTQYF TGCGCCAGCAGCTTGGCCGGGCGGAGGGATCTGACCCAGTACTTC
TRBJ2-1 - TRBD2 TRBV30 CAWRLAGGPHEQFF TGTGCCTGGAGGTTAGCGGGAGGGCCCCATGAGCAGTTCTTC
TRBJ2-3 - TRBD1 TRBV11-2 CASSFDREDTQYF TGTGCCAGCAGCTTTGACAGGGAAGATACGCAGTATTTT
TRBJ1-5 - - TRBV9 CASSGRASPNQPQHF TGTGCCAGCAGCGGCCGGGCCAGCCCCAATCAGCCCCAGCATTTT
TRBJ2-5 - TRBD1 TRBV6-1 CATSSGTGGEETQYF TGTGCCACCTCTTCCGGGACAGGGGGCGAGGAGACCCAGTACTTC
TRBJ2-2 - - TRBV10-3 CAISKGQRNTGELFF TGTGCCATCAGTAAGGGCCAAAGGAACACCGGGGAGCTGTTTTTT
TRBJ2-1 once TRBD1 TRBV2 CASSASGTGGNEQFF TGTGCCAGCAGTGCGTCCGGGACAGGGGGCAATGAGCAGTTCTTC
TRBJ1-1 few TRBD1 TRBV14 CASSGQAMNTEAFF TGTGCCAGCAGCGGACAGGCCATGAACACTGAAGCTTTCTTT
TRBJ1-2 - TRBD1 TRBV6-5 CASSLGQGSGYTF TGTGCCAGCAGTTTGGGACAGGGTAGTGGCTACACCTTC
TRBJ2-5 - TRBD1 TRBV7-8 CASSSGTVQETQYF TGTGCCAGCAGCTCCGGGACAGTGCAAGAGACCCAGTACTTC
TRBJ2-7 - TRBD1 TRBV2 CASRGQTSNPYEQYF TGTGCCAGCAGGGGACAGACGTCCAACCCCTACGAGCAGTACTTC
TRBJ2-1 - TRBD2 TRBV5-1 CASSGTSGKHEQFF TGCGCCAGCAGCGGGACTAGCGGGAAGCATGAGCAGTTCTTC
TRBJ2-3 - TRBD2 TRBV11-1 CASSPGLAGVTDTQYF TGTGCCAGCAGCCCGGGACTAGCGGGCGTCACAGATACGCAGTATTTT
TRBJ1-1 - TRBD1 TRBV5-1 CASSDGTGMNTEAFF TGCGCTAGCAGCGATGGGACAGGTATGAACACTGAAGCTTTCTTT
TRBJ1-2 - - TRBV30 CAWSVNTRGYTF TGTGCCTGGAGTGTAAATACTCGGGGCTACACCTTC
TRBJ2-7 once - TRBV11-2 CASSENYEQYF TGTGCCAGCAGCGAGAACTACGAGCAGTACTTC
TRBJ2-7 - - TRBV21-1 CASSKGGEWARNEQYF TGTGCCAGCAGCAAAGGGGGCGAGTGGGCGCGGAACGAGCAGTACTTC
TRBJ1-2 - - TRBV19 CASSVAGVSGYTF TGTGCCAGTAGTGTTGCGGGAGTATCAGGCTACACCTTC
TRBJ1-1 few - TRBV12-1 CASSAGDTEAFF TGTGCCAGCAGCGCGGGGGACACTGAAGCTTTCTTT
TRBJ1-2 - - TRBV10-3 CAISESREAGGGYTF TGTGCCATCAGTGAGTCGCGCGAGGCCGGCGGAGGCTACACCTTC
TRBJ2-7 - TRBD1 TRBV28 CASGLTGAPYEQYF TGTGCCAGCGGACTCACAGGGGCACCCTACGAGCAGTACTTC
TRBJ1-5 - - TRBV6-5 CASSPLSVGHRTQHF TGTGCCAGCAGTCCCCTCTCCGTGGGTCACCGGACCCAGCATTTT
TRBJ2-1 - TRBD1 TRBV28 CASTQGVVNGNEQFF TGTGCCAGCACCCAGGGGGTTGTCAACGGCAATGAGCAGTTCTTC
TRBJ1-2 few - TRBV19 CASSGAQGYGYTF TGTGCCAGTAGTGGAGCGCAGGGCTATGGCTACACCTTC
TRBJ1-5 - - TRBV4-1 CASSQGMGRGLQPQHF TGCGCCAGCAGCCAAGGCATGGGGCGAGGGCTTCAGCCCCAGCATTTT
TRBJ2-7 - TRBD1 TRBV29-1 CSVLGTGEYEQYF TGCAGCGTTCTAGGGACAGGAGAGTACGAGCAGTACTTC
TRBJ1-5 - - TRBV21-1 CASSQDTGPNQPQHF TGTGCCAGCAGCCAAGATACAGGTCCTAATCAGCCCCAGCATTTT
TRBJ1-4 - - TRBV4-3 CASSQVWAGNEKLFF TGCGCCAGCAGCCAAGTTTGGGCGGGGAATGAAAAACTGTTTTTT
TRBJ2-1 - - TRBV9 CASSVVSGDYNEQFF TGTGCCAGCAGCGTGGTTAGCGGTGACTACAATGAGCAGTTCTTC
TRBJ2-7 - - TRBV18 CASSPQASYEQYF TGTGCCAGCTCACCACAGGCCTCCTACGAGCAGTACTTC
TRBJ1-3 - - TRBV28 CASSLRLGSGNTIYF TGTGCCAGCAGTTTACGCCTCGGGTCTGGAAACACCATATATTTT
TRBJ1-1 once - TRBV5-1 CASSLAPQPTNTEAFF TGCGCCAGCAGCTTGGCCCCCCAGCCAACGAACACTGAAGCTTTCTTT
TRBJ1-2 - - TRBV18 CASSPTRGANYGYTF TGTGCCAGCTCACCAACCAGGGGAGCTAACTATGGCTACACCTTC
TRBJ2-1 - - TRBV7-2 CASSTATNHRNEQFF TGTGCCAGCAGCACCGCTACCAACCACCGCAATGAGCAGTTCTTC